This T cell receptor beta chain was obtained from a study of blood T cell repertoires in COVID-19. Study at large: The analysed material was cDNA or gDNA that came from T cells, B-cell-depleted T cells, or PBMCs.

This CDR3 spans 14 amino acids. Germline CDR1 is SGHRS and CDR2 is YFSETQ. J gave up 3 bases and V 4 bases, and 3 bases lay outside the gene matches. The table came from immunoSEQ multiplex PCR; TCRdb's copy has only in-frame clones and leaves some out. The repertoire holds nearly 250,000 clones, with 86% as singletons. This chain joins TRBV5-1 and TRBJ2-3, with 9 positions matching TRBD2. The TCR comes from a woman aged 60-75 years who had recovered from COVID-19. The specimen was peripheral blood. CDR3 loop: CASSPREGTDTQYF. Here the CDR3 DNA reads TGCGCCAGCAGCCCGCGGGAGGGGACAGATACGCAGTATTTT. The full variable domain, rest sourced from reference TRBV5-1 and TRBJ2-3, is KAGVTQTPRYLIKTRGQQVTLSCSPISGHRSVSWYQQTPGQGLQFLFEYFSETQRNKGNFPGRFSGRQFSNSRSEMNVSTLELGDSALYLCASSPREGTDTQYFGPGTRLTVL.